Included here is one T cell receptor (beta chain) sequence, with context. This entry is derived from a study of blood T cell repertoires in COVID-19. Background on the study: PBMCs, B-cell-depleted T cells, or T cells were the source of the cDNA or gDNA that made up the material.

TCRdb's table, derived via immunoSEQ multiplex PCR, lists solely in-frame clones and lacks some. The sample lists under 300,000 clones, about nine tenths occurring once. V shed 4 bases and J 7 bases; nucleotides not matched to a gene: 7. Germline V lookup: CDR1 SNHLY, CDR2 FYNNEI. This CDR3 contains 15 residues. The clonotype comes from a woman aged 40 to 55 who had recovered from COVID-19. The gene calls are TRBV2 and TRBJ2-1, with 10 positions matching TRBD2. Sequenced sample: peripheral blood. In DNA, the CDR3 is TGTGCCAGCAGTGTCGGACTAGCGGAAATGAATGAGCAGTTCTTC. Translated, it gives CASSVGLAEMNEQFF.